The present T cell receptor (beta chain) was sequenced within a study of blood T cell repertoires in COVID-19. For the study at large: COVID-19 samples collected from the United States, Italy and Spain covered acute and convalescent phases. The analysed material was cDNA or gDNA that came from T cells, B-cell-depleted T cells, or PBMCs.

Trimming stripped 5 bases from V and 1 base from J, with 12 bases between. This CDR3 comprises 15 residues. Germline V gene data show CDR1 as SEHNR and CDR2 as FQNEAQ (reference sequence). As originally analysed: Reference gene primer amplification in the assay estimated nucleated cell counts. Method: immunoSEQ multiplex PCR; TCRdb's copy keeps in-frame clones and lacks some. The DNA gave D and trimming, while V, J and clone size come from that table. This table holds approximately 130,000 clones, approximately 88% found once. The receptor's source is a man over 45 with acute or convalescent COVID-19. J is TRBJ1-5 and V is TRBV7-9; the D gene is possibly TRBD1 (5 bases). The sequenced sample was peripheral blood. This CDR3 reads CASSPSGGSNQPQHF. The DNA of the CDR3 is TGTGCCAGCAGCCCCTCGGGGGGAAGCAATCAGCCCCAGCATTTT.